This T cell receptor (beta chain) emerged from a study of cytomegalovirus exposure and HLA in healthy donors. Study-wide results and limits: The study flagged fewer than 200 TCR beta chains as cytomegalovirus-associated. TCR clusters originating in the first cohort tended to co-occur in the approximately 120 validation repertoires, according to a later analysis. CMV antigen specificity was confirmed in vitro for a few CMV-associated chains.

Trimming at V came to 0 bases and at J to 5 bases, leaving 9 bases not matched to a gene. Germline CDR1 and CDR2: SGHRS and YFSETQ. The CDR3 has 16 amino acids. Assay: immunoSEQ multiplex PCR; the TCRdb copy retains only in-frame clones and omits some. This sample has about 54,000 clones; roughly nine tenths occur once, and the top ten carry 8.4%. On this clone itself: Its antigen remains unidentified.

Sequenced input: PBMCs. This TCR was recovered from a woman aged 18 to 35 in good health and CMV-seropositive. The chain combines TRBV5-1 with TRBJ2-5; 8 nucleotides align to TRBD1. CDR3 region: CASSLDGAGGFETQYF. The DNA for the CDR3 is TGCGCCAGCAGCTTGGACGGGGCAGGGGGCTTTGAGACCCAGTACTTC.